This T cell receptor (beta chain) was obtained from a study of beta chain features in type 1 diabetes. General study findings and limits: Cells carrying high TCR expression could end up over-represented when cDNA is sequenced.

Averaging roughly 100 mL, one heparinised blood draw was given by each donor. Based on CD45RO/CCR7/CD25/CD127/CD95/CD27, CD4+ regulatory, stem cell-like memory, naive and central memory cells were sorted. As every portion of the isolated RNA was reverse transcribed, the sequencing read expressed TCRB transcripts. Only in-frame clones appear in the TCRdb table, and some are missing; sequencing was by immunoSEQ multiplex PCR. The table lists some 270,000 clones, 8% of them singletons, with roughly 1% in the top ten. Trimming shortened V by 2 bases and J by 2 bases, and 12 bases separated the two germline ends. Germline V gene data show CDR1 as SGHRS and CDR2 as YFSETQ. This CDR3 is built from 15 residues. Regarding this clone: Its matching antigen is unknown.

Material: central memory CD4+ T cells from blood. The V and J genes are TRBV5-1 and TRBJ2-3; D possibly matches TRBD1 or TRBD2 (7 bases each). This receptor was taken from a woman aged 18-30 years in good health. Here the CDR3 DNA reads TGCGCCAGCAGCTTCCAGGGGGGGTACACAGATACGCAGTATTTT. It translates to CASSFQGGYTDTQYF.